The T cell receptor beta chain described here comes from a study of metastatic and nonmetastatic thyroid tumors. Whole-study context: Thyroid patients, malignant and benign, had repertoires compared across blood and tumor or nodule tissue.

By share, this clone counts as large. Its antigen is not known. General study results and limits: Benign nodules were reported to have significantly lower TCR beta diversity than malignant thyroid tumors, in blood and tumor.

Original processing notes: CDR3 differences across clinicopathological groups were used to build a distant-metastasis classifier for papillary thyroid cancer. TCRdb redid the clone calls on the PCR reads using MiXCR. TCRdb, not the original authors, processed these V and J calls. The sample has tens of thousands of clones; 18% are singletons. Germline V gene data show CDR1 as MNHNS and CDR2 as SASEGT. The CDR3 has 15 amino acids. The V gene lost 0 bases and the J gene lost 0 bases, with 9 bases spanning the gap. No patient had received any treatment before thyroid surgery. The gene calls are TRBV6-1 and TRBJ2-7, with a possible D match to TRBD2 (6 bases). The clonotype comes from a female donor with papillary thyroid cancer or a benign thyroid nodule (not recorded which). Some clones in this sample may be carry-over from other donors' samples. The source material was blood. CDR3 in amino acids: CASSEAAGSSYEQYF. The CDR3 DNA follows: TGTGCCAGCAGTGAAGCGGCCGGGAGCTCCTACGAGCAGTACTTC.